This record concerns one T cell receptor beta chain sequence. The sample belongs to a study of cytomegalovirus exposure and HLA in healthy donors. Data came from immunoSEQ multiplex PCR; TCRdb stores just in-frame clones and leaves some out. The sample contains hundreds of thousands of clones, roughly 85% of which appear only once. The CDR3 is 12 amino acids. Trimming removed 6 bases from V and 5 bases from J, with 8 bases in between. Germline V CDR1 and CDR2: SNHLY, FYNNEI. The V call is TRBV2, the J call TRBJ2-1; D is uncertain. This TCR derives from a woman in her late teens or twenties in good health and CMV-seronegative. The sample consisted of PBMCs. CDR3 bases: TGTGCCAGCAGGGCAGAACACAATGAGCAGTTCTTC. It yields the protein CASRAEHNEQFF. Together with reference TRBV2 and TRBJ2-1, the CDR3 gives the full variable domain: EPEVTQTPSHQVTQMGQEVILRCVPISNHLYFYWYRQILGQKVEFLVSFYNNEISEKSEIFDDQFSVERPDGSNFTLKIRSTKLEDSAMYFCASRAEHNEQFFGPGTRLTVL.